This T cell receptor (beta chain) originates from a study of shared clonotypes between healthy human individuals. General study results and limits: Sampling included only blood; tissue repertoires likely differ. In general, naive subsets displayed greater estimated richness than memory subsets did. Approximately 5.3% was the fraction of naive CD4 clonotypes found shared across a few donors.

This clone was observed once. Its antigen is not known. Those who donated were healthy HIV-negative adults, with no recent acute infections or vaccinations reported. Clones were read by immunoSEQ multiplex PCR, and TCRdb kept only the in-frame ones, dropping some. The profile covers about 1 million clones, with under 80% appearing a single time and about 1.5% taken by the ten largest. The specimen sequenced was memory CD4+ T cells sorted from blood. Subset in this sample: CD45RA-negative fraction. This sequence originates from a man aged 18 to 30 in good health.

The CDR3 spells CASSPGRAGWDSPLHF. In DNA form, the CDR3 reads TGTGCCAGCAGCCCCGGTCGGGCGGGGTGGGATTCACCCCTCCACTTT. The genes are TRBV7-9 and TRBJ1-6; no clear D. CDR3 length equals 16 residues. Trimming stripped 5 bases from V and 8 bases from J, with 19 bases between. Germline-derived CDR1 and CDR2 are SEHNR and FQNEAQ (reference sequence).